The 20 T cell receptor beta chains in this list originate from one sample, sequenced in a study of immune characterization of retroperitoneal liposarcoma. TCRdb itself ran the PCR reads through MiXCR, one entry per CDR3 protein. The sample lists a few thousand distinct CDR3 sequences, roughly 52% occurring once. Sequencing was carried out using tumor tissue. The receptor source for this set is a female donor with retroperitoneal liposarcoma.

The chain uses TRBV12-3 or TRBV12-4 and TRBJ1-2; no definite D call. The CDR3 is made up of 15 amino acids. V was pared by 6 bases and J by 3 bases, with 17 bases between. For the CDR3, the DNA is TGTGCCAGCAGGTCGGACGGCCCGTGGGACTATGGCTACACCTTC. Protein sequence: CASRSDGPWDYGYTF.

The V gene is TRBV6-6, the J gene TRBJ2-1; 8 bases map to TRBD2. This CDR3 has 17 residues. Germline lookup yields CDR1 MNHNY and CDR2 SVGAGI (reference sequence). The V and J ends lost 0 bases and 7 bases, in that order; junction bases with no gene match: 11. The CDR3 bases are TGTGCCAGCAGTTACTCGCCGTTCGGGAGGGGATTTAATGAGCAGTTCTTC. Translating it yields CASSYSPFGRGFNEQFF.

This chain's CDR3 is CASSRQGTDGYTF. The CDR3 DNA follows: TGTGCCAGCAGCCGACAGGGGACTGATGGCTACACCTTC. V is TRBV11-1 and J is TRBJ1-2; 8 bases line up with TRBD1. The CDR3 extends over 13 amino acids. Germline assignment: CDR1 SGHAT and CDR2 FQDESV (reference sequence). J gave up 6 bases and V 5 bases, and 5 bases lay outside the gene matches.

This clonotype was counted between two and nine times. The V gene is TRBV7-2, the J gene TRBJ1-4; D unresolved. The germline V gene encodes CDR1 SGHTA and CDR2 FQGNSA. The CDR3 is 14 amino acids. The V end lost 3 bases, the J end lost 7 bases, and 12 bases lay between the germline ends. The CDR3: CASSLDQGGEKLFF. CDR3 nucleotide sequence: TGTGCCAGCAGCTTGGACCAAGGTGGTGAAAAACTGTTTTTT. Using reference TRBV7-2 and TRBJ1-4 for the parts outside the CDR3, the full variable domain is GAGVSQSPSNKVTEKGKDVELRCDPISGHTALYWYRQSLGQGLEFLIYFQGNSAPDKSGLPSDRFSAERTGGSVSTLTIQRTQQEDSAVYLCASSLDQGGEKLFFGSGTQLSVL.

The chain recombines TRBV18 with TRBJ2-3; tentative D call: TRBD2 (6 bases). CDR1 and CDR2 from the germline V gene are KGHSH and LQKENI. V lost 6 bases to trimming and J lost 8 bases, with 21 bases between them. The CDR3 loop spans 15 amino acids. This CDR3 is CASSKTTPGVGTQYF. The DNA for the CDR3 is TGTGCCAGCTCTAAAACCACCCCGGGAGTGGGTACGCAGTATTTT. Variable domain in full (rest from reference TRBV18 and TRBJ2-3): NAGVMQNPRHLVRRRGQEARLRCSPMKGHSHVYWYRQLPEEGLKFMVYLQKENIIDESGMPKERFSAEFPKEGPSILRIQQVVRGDSAAYFCASSKTTPGVGTQYFGPGTRLTVL.

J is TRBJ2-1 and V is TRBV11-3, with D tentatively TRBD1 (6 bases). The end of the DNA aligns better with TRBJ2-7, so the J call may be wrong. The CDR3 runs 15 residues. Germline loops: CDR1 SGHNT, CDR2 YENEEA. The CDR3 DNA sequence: TGTGCCAGCAGCTTAGTTGGGCTGGGGGACAATGAGCAGTACTTC. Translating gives CASSLVGLGDNEQYF.

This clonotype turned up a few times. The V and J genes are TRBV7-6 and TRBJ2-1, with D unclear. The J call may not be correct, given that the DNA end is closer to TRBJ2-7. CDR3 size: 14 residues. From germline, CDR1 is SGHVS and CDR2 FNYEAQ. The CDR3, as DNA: TGTGCCAGCAGCTTAGGTCCGACTCGATACGAGCAGTACTTC. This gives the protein CASSLGPTRYEQYF.

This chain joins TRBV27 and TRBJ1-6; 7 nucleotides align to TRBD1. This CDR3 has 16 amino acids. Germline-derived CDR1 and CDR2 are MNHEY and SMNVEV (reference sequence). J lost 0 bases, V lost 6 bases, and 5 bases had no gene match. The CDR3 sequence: CASSDRVSSYNSPLHF. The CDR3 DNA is TGTGCCAGCAGCGACAGGGTGAGCTCCTATAATTCACCCCTCCACTTT.

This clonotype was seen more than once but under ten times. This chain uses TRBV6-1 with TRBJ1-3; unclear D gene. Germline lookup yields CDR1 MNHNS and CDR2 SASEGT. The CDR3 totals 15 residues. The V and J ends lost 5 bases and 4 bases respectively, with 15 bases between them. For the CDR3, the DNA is TGTGCCAGCAGTTCGGGTCTACCTCGAGGAAACACCATATATTTT. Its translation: CASSSGLPRGNTIYF.

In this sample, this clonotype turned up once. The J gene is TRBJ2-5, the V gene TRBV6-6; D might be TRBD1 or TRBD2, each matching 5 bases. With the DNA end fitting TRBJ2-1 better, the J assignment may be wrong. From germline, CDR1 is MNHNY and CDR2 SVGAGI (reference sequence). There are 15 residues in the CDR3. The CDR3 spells CASSYVGALRNEQFF. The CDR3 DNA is TGTGCCAGCAGTTACGTCGGGGCCCTTCGCAATGAGCAGTTCTTC.

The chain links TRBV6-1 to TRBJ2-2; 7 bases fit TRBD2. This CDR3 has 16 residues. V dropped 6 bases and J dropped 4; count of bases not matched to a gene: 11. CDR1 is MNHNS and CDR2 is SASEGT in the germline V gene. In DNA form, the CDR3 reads TGTGCCAGCAGGGCATGGGGAGGGCCGAGCACCGGGGAGCTGTTTTTT. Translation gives CASRAWGGPSTGELFF.

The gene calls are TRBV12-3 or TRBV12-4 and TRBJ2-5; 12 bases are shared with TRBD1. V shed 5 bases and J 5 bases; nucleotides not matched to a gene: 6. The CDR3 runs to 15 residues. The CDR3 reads CASSTGTGGGETQYF. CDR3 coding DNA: TGTGCCAGCAGTACCGGGACAGGGGGCGGGGAGACCCAGTACTTC.

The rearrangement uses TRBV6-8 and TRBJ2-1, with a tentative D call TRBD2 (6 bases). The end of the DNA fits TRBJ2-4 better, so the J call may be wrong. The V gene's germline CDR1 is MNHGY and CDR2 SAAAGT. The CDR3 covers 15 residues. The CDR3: CASRRGTQRGNIQYF. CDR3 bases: TGTGCCAGCAGACGGGGGACCCAACGTGGAAACATTCAGTACTTC.

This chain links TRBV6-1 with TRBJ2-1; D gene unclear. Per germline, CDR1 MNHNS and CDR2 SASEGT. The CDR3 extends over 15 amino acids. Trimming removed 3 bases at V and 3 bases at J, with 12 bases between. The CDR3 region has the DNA TGTGCCAGCAGTGACCGGGCAACCAACTACAATGAGCAGTTCTTC. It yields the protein CASSDRATNYNEQFF.

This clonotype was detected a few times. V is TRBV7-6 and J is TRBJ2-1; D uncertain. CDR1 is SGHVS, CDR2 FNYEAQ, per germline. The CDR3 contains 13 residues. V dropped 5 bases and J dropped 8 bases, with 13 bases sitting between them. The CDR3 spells CASSVPAVDEQFF. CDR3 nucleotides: TGTGCCAGCAGCGTCCCTGCGGTTGATGAGCAGTTCTTC.

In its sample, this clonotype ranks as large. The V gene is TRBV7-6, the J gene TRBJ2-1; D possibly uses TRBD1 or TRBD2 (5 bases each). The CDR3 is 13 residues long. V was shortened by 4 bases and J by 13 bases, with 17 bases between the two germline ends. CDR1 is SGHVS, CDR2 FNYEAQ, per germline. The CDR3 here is CASSSNLGETQFF. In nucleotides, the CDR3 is TGTGCCAGCAGCTCAAACCTAGGGGAGACCCAGTTCTTC.

The CDR3 region is CASSLGTSLYEQFF. CDR3 DNA: TGTGCCAGCAGCTTAGGGACTAGCCTATACGAGCAGTTCTTC. This sequence joins TRBV7-8 and TRBJ2-1; 8 positions agree with TRBD2. The CDR3 extends over 14 amino acids. Germline V gene lookup returns CDR1 SGHVS and CDR2 FQNEAQ. Trimming at V came to 1 base and at J to 10 bases, leaving 6 bases not matched to a gene.

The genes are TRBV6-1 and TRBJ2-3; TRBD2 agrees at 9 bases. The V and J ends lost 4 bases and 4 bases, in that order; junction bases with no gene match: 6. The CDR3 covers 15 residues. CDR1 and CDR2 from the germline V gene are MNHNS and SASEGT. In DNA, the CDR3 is TGTGCCAGCAGTGTTAGCGGGGGTGCGGCAGATACGCAGTATTTT. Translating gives CASSVSGGAADTQYF.

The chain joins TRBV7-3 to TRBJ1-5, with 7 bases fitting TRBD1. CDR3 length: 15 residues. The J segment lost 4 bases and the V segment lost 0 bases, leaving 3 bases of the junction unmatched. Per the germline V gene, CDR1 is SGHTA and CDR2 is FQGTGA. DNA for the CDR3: TGTGCCAGCAGCTTAACAACGACAGGGAATCAGCCCCAGCATTTT. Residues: CASSLTTTGNQPQHF. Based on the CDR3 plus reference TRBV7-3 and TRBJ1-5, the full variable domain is GAGVSQTPSNKVTEKGKYVELRCDPISGHTALYWYRQSLGQGPEFLIYFQGTGAADDSGLPNDRFFAVRPEGSVSTLKIQRTERGDSAVYLCASSLTTTGNQPQHFGDGTRLSIL.

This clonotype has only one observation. The CDR3 spells CSARGPGPGVYNEQFF. DNA for the CDR3: TGCAGTGCTAGAGGACCCGGGCCGGGAGTCTACAATGAGCAGTTCTTC. The chain has TRBV20-1 and TRBJ2-1; weak D call: TRBD2 (6 bases). The CDR3 spans 16 residues. V was cut by 1 base and J by 3 bases, with 16 bases left in between. CDR1 DFQATT and CDR2 SNEGSKA come from the germline V gene (reference sequence).